A selection of T cell receptor beta chains follows, all from one sample in a study of T cell responses to AZD1222 COVID-19 vaccine. Assay used: immunoSEQ multiplex PCR; TCRdb lists only in-frame clones, some missing. The sample has 72,000 or so clones, about 88% seen once. Sequenced here: peripheral blood, sampled on day 0 of AZD1222 vaccination. These receptors were obtained from an adult in good health. Each CDR3 is given with its conserved first and last residue. D genes are given only for firm matches. Where a row states a size, it is once, few, many or the class of an expanded clone; other rows omit it.

cdr3_aa,cdr3_nt,cdr3_length,j_call,clone_size,v_call,d_call
CASSPGLAGLYEQYF,TGTGCCAGCAGCCCGGGACTAGCGGGCCTCTACGAGCAGTACTTC,15,TRBJ2-7,few,TRBV5-6,TRBD2
CSAQTSGSRYEQYF,TGCAGCGCCCAAACTAGCGGGAGTAGATACGAGCAGTACTTC,14,TRBJ2-7,once,TRBV29-1,TRBD2
CASSLRGDQPQHF,TGTGCCAGCAGTTTAAGAGGAGATCAGCCCCAGCATTTT,13,TRBJ1-5,once,TRBV12-3/TRBV12-4,-
CASSQDRGDRDTEAFF,TGCGCCAGCAGCCAAGATCGGGGGGACAGGGACACTGAAGCTTTCTTT,16,TRBJ1-1,-,TRBV4-1,TRBD1
CATSRQTHLLDRPNQPQHF,TGTGCCACCAGCAGGCAGACGCACCTGTTGGACAGGCCGAATCAGCCCCAGCATTTT,19,TRBJ1-5,-,TRBV15,TRBD1
CASSHHSGILYF,TGCGCCAGCAGCCACCACTCGGGGATTCTATATTTT,12,TRBJ1-3,-,TRBV4-1,-
CASSPLSTATNEKLFF,TGTGCCAGCTCACCACTATCTACAGCAACTAATGAAAAACTGTTTTTT,16,TRBJ1-4,-,TRBV18,-
CTSSPEGPTVSNQPQHF,TGCACCAGCAGCCCCGAGGGTCCGACGGTTAGCAATCAGCCCCAGCATTTT,17,TRBJ1-5,-,TRBV1,-
CARWTGREGEAFF,TGTGCCAGGTGGACAGGGAGGGAGGGTGAAGCTTTCTTT,13,TRBJ1-1,-,TRBV27,TRBD1
CASSIPGLAGAGELFF,TGTGCCAGCAGTATACCGGGACTAGCGGGAGCCGGGGAGCTGTTTTTT,16,TRBJ2-2,-,TRBV25-1,TRBD2
CASSYSGSTTGGYTF,TGTGCCAGCAGTTACTCGGGAAGCACCACGGGTGGCTACACCTTC,15,TRBJ1-2,-,TRBV6-5,-
CASTGRAPYTDTQYF,TGTGCCTCAACGGGCCGGGCGCCCTACACAGATACGCAGTATTTT,15,TRBJ2-3,once,TRBV30,-
CASSLAGWGAFF,TGTGCCAGCAGCCTCGCAGGGTGGGGAGCTTTCTTT,12,TRBJ1-1,-,TRBV5-4,-
CASSPGPGEPQHF,TGTGCCAGCAGCCCTGGGCCTGGGGAGCCCCAGCATTTT,13,TRBJ1-5,once,TRBV7-3,-
CASSEPAGTSGGYGEQFF,TGTGCCAGCAGTGAACCGGCCGGGACTAGCGGGGGCTACGGTGAGCAGTTCTTC,18,TRBJ2-1,-,TRBV25-1,TRBD2
CASSPGLAGGTSYEQYF,TGTGCCAGCAGCCCAGGACTAGCGGGGGGTACTTCCTACGAGCAGTACTTC,17,TRBJ2-7,-,TRBV7-8,TRBD2
CASSRERQETQYF,TGTGCCAGCAGCAGGGAGAGGCAAGAGACCCAGTACTTC,13,TRBJ2-5,-,TRBV12-3/TRBV12-4,-
CATSDDGDGNTEAFF,TGTGCCACCAGTGATGATGGGGACGGCAACACTGAAGCTTTCTTT,15,TRBJ1-1,-,TRBV24-1,-
CASSPGAGYTEAFF,TGTGCCAGCAGCCCGGGGGCGGGGTACACTGAAGCTTTCTTT,14,TRBJ1-1,-,TRBV13,-
CASSLDRVNEKLFF,TGCGCCAGCAGCCTGGACAGGGTAAATGAAAAACTGTTTTTT,14,TRBJ1-4,-,TRBV4-1,TRBD1
CASSQDPVGAQETQYF,TGCGCCAGCAGCCAAGATCCGGTTGGGGCCCAAGAGACCCAGTACTTC,16,TRBJ2-5,-,TRBV4-1,-
CASSNPRTGGDEQYF,TGTGCCAGCAGCAACCCCAGGACAGGGGGCGACGAGCAGTACTTC,15,TRBJ2-7,-,TRBV6-5,TRBD1
CASSPTDRSGYNSPLHF,TGTGCCAGCAGCCCCACGGACAGGTCGGGCTATAATTCACCCCTCCACTTT,17,TRBJ1-6,-,TRBV3-1/TRBV3-2,TRBD1
CASSPRQAENTEAFF,TGTGCCAGCTCACCACGGCAGGCGGAGAACACTGAAGCTTTCTTT,15,TRBJ1-1,-,TRBV18,-
CASSQDAVSGNTIYF,TGTGCCAGCAGCCAAGACGCCGTCTCTGGAAACACCATATATTTT,15,TRBJ1-3,-,TRBV3-1/TRBV3-2,-
CASSYSSPGFSTEAFF,TGTGCCAGCAGTTACTCGAGTCCGGGTTTCAGCACTGAAGCTTTCTTT,16,TRBJ1-1,-,TRBV6-5,-
CASSTPNLGGGTEAFF,TGTGCCAGCAGCACGCCGAATTTAGGAGGGGGCACTGAAGCTTTCTTT,16,TRBJ1-1,-,TRBV11-3,-
CAWCAGTDYGNTIYF,TGTGCCTGGTGCGCCGGGACGGATTATGGAAACACCATATATTTT,15,TRBJ1-3,-,TRBV30,-
CASSLRLAGPYEQYF,TGTGCCAGCAGCTTACGACTAGCGGGCCCCTACGAGCAGTACTTC,15,TRBJ2-7,-,TRBV11-1,TRBD2
CASSPAPGEESYEQYF,TGTGCCAGCAGCCCTGCCCCCGGGGAGGAATCCTACGAGCAGTACTTC,16,TRBJ2-7,-,TRBV7-9,-
CASSPRYEQFF,TGTGCCAGCAGCCCCCGGTATGAGCAGTTCTTC,11,TRBJ2-1,-,TRBV12-3/TRBV12-4,-
CASSEGAGGPPSTLDTQYF,TGTGCCAGCTCGGAGGGCGCGGGAGGGCCTCCATCCACATTAGATACGCAGTATTTT,19,TRBJ2-3,-,TRBV6-4,TRBD2
CAWSFSRTPGSPLHF,TGTGCCTGGAGTTTTTCGAGGACACCAGGGTCACCCCTCCACTTT,15,TRBJ1-6,-,TRBV30,-
CASSLTGQGDGYTF,TGTGCCAGCAGCTTAACGGGTCAGGGTGACGGCTACACCTTC,14,TRBJ1-2,-,TRBV7-3,-
CASSPRVGAMNTEAFF,TGTGCCAGCAGCCCCCGGGTGGGGGCCATGAACACTGAAGCTTTCTTT,16,TRBJ1-1,-,TRBV9,-
CASSPPTRDEQYF,TGTGCCAGCAGTCCCCCCACACGAGACGAGCAGTACTTC,13,TRBJ2-7,once,TRBV25-1,-
CASRIERLTDTQYF,TGTGCCAGCCGGATCGAGCGGCTCACAGATACGCAGTATTTT,14,TRBJ2-3,once,TRBV2,-
CASSGRTSGAYEQYF,TGTGCCAGCAGCGGCCGGACTAGCGGGGCCTACGAGCAGTACTTC,15,TRBJ2-7,once,TRBV7-9,TRBD2
CASSLLGPESPLHF,TGTGCCAGCAGCTTATTGGGCCCGGAGTCACCCCTCCACTTT,14,TRBJ1-6,-,TRBV11-2,-
CATSDLRTDSNQPQHF,TGTGCCACCAGTGATTTGCGGACCGATAGCAATCAGCCCCAGCATTTT,16,TRBJ1-5,once,TRBV24-1,-
CAWGPGQGYEQYF,TGTGCCTGGGGCCCGGGACAGGGCTACGAGCAGTACTTC,13,TRBJ2-7,-,TRBV30,TRBD1
CASSLGRLNNEQFF,TGTGCCAGCAGCTTAGGTCGGCTCAACAATGAGCAGTTCTTC,14,TRBJ2-1,once,TRBV11-2,-
CASSRTDNEQFF,TGTGCCAGCAGTCGGACAGACAATGAGCAGTTCTTC,12,TRBJ2-1,-,TRBV6-2/TRBV6-3,-
CASSGAAYGYTF,TGTGCCAGCAGTGGGGCAGCTTATGGCTACACCTTC,12,TRBJ1-2,-,TRBV5-8,-
CASSELSEGNEQFF,TGTGCCAGCAGTGAACTCTCTGAGGGCAATGAGCAGTTCTTC,14,TRBJ2-1,-,TRBV2,-
CASSPGTDSYEQYF,TGTGCCAGCTCACCCGGGACCGACTCCTACGAGCAGTACTTC,14,TRBJ2-7,-,TRBV18,-